In this sample, the clone carrying this TCR beta chain turned up a few times. Its matching antigen is unknown. TCRbeta library construction was performed incorporating unique molecular identifiers. TCRdb re-called the PCR reads through MiXCR, storing one row per CDR3 protein. The table includes hundreds of thousands of distinct CDR3 sequences, roughly 13% detected once. The sample is drawn from a study of T-cell reconstitution after alpha-beta-depleted transplantation in children. General observations from the study: Day-60 TCRbeta diversity that was high in some patients was derived from surviving recipient T cells and thymic progenitors. Once a year had passed after transplant, T-cell counts and diversity came mostly from newly produced T cells. In patients about two months after transplant, alpha-beta T cells reportedly arose from several hundred expanded graft clones.

V lost 5 bases, J lost 5 bases, and 16 bases lay in between. CDR3 length: 15 residues. The source is a girl aged 2 to 9 with congenital amegakaryocytic thrombocytopenia, due to receive a stem cell transplant. The sample consisted of PBMCs, taken before TCRalphabeta/CD19-depleted stem cell transplant. The chain recombines TRBV12-3 or TRBV12-4 with TRBJ2-1; either TRBD1 or TRBD2 may supply D (5 bases each). CDR3 in DNA: TGTGCCAGCAGTACCGGGACGGGGATGAACAATGAGCAGTTCTTC. This codes for CASSTGTGMNNEQFF.